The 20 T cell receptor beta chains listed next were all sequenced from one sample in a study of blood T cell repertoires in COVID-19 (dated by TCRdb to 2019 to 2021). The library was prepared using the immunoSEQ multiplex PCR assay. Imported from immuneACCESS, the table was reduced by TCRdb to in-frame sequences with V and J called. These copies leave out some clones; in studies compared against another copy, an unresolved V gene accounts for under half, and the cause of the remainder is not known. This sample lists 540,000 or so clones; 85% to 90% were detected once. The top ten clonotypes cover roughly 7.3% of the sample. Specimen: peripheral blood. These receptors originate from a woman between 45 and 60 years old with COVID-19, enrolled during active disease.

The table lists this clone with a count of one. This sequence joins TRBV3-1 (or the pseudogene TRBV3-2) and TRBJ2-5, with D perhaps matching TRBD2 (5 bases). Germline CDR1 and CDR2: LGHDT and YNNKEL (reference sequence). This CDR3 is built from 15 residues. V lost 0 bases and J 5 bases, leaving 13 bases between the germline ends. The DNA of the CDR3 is TGTGCCAGCAGCCAAGAAGGCCCCTCGGGGGAGACCCAGTACTTC. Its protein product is CASSQEGPSGETQYF.

The CDR3 DNA sequence: TGTGCCAGCAGTTCGACGAGGACAGGGGGCACCTACGAGCAGTACTTC. Amino acids: CASSSTRTGGTYEQYF. This rearrangement joins TRBV28 to TRBJ2-7, with 11 positions matching TRBD1. Germline lookup yields CDR1 MDHEN and CDR2 SYDVKM. The CDR3 is 16 amino acids. V shed 4 bases and J 2 bases; nucleotides not matched to a gene: 7.

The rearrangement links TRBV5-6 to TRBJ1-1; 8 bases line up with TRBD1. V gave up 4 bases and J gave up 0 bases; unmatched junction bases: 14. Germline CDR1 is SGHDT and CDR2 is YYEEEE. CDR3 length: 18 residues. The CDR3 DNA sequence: TGTGCCAGCAGCCCAACTGGACAGGGAGAGATGATGAACACTGAAGCTTTCTTT. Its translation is CASSPTGQGEMMNTEAFF.

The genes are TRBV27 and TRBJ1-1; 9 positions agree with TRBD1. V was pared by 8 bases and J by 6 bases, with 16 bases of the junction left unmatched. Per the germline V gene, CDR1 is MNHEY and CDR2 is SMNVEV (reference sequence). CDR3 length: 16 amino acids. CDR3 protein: CASRWGQGPHGAEAFF. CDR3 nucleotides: TGTGCCAGCCGGTGGGGACAGGGCCCCCACGGCGCTGAAGCTTTCTTT.

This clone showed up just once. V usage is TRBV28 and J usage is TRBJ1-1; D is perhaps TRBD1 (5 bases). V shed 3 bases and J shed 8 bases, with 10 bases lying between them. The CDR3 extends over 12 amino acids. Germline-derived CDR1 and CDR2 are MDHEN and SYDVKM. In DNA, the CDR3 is TGTGCCAGCAGTTTCTCTGACAGAGAAGCTTTCTTT. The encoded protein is CASSFSDREAFF.

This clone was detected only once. CDR3 region: CASSFGTRGETQYF. The CDR3 DNA reads TGCGCCAGCAGCTTCGGGACTCGGGGAGAGACCCAGTACTTC. The J gene is TRBJ2-5, the V gene TRBV5-1, with D perhaps TRBD2 (6 bases). Germline V gene lookup returns CDR1 SGHRS and CDR2 YFSETQ. The CDR3 covers 14 residues. Trimming shortened V by 2 bases and J by 4 bases, and 12 bases separated the two germline ends.

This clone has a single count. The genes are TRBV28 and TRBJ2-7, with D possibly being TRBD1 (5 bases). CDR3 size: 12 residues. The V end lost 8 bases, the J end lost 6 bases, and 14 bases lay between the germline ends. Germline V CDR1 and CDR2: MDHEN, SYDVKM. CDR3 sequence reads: CASGRPGLEQYF. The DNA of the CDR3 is TGTGCCAGCGGCCGACCAGGGCTCGAGCAGTACTTC.

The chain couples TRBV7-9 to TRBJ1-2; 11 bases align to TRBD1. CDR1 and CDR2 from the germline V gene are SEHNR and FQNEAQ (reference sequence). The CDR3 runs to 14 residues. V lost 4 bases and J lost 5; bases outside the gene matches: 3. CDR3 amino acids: CASSSDRGRYGYTF. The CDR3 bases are TGTGCCAGCAGCTCGGACAGGGGGCGGTATGGCTACACCTTC. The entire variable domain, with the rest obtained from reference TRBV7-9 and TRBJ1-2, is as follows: DTGVSQNPRHKITKRGQNVTFRCDPISEHNRLYWYRQTLGQGPEFLTYFQNEAQLEKSRLLSDRFSAERPKGSFSTLEIQRTEQGDSAMYLCASSSDRGRYGYTFGSGTRLTVV.

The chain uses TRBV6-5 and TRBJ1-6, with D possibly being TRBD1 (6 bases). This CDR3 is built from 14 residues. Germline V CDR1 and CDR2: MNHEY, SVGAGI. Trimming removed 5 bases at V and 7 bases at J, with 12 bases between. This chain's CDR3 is CASSRDTVNSPLHF. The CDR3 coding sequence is TGTGCCAGCAGTAGGGACACCGTAAATTCACCCCTCCACTTT.

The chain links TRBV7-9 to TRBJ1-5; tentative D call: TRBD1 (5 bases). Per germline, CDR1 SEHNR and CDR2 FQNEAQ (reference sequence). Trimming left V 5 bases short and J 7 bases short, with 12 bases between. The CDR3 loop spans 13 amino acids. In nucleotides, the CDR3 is TGTGCCAGCAGCCCAGGGTTCACCCAGCCCCAGCATTTT. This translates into CASSPGFTQPQHF.

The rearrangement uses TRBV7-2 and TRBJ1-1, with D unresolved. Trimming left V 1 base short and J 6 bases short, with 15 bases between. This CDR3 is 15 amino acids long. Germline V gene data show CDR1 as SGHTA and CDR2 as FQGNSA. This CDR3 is CASSLELMRAPEAFF. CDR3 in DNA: TGTGCCAGCAGCTTAGAGCTAATGAGGGCCCCTGAAGCTTTCTTT.

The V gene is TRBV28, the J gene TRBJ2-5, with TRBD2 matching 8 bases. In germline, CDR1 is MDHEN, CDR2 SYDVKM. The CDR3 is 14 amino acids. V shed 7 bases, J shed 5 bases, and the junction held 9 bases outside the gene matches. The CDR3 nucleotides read TGTGCCAGCACCCCCGGGGGGGGTGTGGAGACCCAGTACTTC. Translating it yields CASTPGGGVETQYF.

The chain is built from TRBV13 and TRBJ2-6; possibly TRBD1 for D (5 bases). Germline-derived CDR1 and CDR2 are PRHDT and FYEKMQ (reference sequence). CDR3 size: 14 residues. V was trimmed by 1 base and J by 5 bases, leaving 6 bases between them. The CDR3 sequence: CASSLAGWANVLTF. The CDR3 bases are TGTGCCAGCAGCTTAGCAGGGTGGGCCAACGTCCTGACTTTC.

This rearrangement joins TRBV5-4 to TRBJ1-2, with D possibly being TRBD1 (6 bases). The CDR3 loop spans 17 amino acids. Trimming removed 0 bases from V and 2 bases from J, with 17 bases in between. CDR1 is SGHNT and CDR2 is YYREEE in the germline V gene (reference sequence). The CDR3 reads CASSLAGGARENYGYTF. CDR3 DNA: TGTGCCAGCAGCTTGGCGGGGGGGGCGCGGGAGAACTATGGCTACACCTTC.

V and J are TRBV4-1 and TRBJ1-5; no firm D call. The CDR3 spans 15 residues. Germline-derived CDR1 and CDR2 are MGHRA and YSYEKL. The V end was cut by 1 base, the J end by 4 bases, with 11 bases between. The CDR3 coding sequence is TGCGCCAGCAGCCAAGTTCAGGCCTTTAATCAGCCCCAGCATTTT. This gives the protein CASSQVQAFNQPQHF.

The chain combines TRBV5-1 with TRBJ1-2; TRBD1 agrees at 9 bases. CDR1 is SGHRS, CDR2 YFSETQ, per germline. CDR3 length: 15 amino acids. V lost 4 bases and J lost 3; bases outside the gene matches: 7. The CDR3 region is CASSPTGGAYYGYTF. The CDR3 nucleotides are TGCGCCAGCAGCCCCACAGGGGGCGCGTACTATGGCTACACCTTC.

Here the CDR3 reads CASSGSERGFYEQFF. For the CDR3, the DNA is TGTGCCAGCAGCGGAAGCGAGCGGGGTTTTTATGAGCAGTTCTTC. The chain uses TRBV9 and TRBJ2-1, with 7 bases that match TRBD2. V dropped 3 bases and J dropped 8; count of bases not matched to a gene: 11. Per germline, CDR1 SGDLS and CDR2 YYNGEE. The CDR3 covers 15 residues.

This CDR3 reads CASGPLQGGVPEAFF. In DNA form, the CDR3 reads TGTGCCAGCGGCCCCTTACAGGGGGGAGTACCTGAAGCTTTCTTT. V and J are TRBV27 and TRBJ1-1; 8 nucleotides line up with TRBD1. With V trimmed by 8 bases and J by 6 bases, 14 bases remained unmatched. The germline CDR1 and CDR2 sequences are MNHEY and SMNVEV (reference sequence). CDR3 length: 15 residues.

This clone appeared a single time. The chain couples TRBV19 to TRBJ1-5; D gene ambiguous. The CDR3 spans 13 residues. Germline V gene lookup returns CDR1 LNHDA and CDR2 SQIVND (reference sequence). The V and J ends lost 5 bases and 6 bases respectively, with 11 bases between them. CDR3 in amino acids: CASSSGVGQPQHF. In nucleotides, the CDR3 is TGTGCCAGTAGTTCGGGAGTAGGTCAGCCCCAGCATTTT.

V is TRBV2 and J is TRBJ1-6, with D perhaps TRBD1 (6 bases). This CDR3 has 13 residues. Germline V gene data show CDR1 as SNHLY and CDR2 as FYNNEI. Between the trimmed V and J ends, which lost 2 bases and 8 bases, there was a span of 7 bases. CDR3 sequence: CASSETGHSPLHF. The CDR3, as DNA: TGTGCCAGCAGTGAAACAGGGCATTCACCCCTCCACTTT.